This T cell receptor (beta chain) was documented in a study of tumor-infiltrating lymphocytes in primary liver carcinoma. This CDR3 spans 19 amino acids. Trimming removed 4 bases from V and 2 bases from J; junction bases left unmatched: 11. Per the germline V gene, CDR1 is MGHRA and CDR2 is YSYEKL. For blood RNA, unsorted whole blood served as the source, and germline DNA was extracted too. The researchers produced TCR beta cDNA from 500 ng total RNA with a constant-region primer. Three rounds of nested multiplex PCR with slightly modified ARM-PCR produced TCR beta libraries. The first two PCR rounds, roughly 10 cycles each, used TRBV1-TRBV30 forward primers and a C-beta reverse primer. One entry per CDR3 protein results from TCRdb running MiXCR on the multiplex PCR reads. The data hold 300,000 to 350,000 distinct CDR3 sequences, with approximately 64% observed a single time.

The J gene is TRBJ2-3, the V gene TRBV4-1; 14 nucleotides align to TRBD2. The source material was peripheral blood. The receptor comes from a man aged 35 to 55 with primary liver carcinoma and hepatitis B virus infection. CDR3 protein: CASSREAPGLAGATDTQYF. The CDR3 DNA sequence: TGCGCCAGCAGCCGAGAGGCTCCGGGACTAGCGGGGGCCACAGATACGCAGTATTTT.